One sample yielded the 11 T cell receptor beta chains listed below, sequenced in a study of cytomegalovirus exposure and HLA in healthy donors. The PCR contained 60 Vbeta and 13 Jbeta primers. The data were produced by immunoSEQ multiplex PCR, yet TCRdb's version contains in-frame clones alone and is incomplete. The sample lists around 140,000 clones; about 10% were seen once. The specimen was PBMCs. The receptors come from a middle-aged man in good health and CMV-seronegative.

The V gene is TRBV28, the J gene TRBJ2-1, with 11 bases identical to TRBD2. CDR1 and CDR2 from the germline V gene are MDHEN and SYDVKM. V dropped 7 bases and J dropped 9; count of bases not matched to a gene: 14. The CDR3 consists of 16 residues. The chain's CDR3 is CASNLRRASGGSEQFF. As DNA, the CDR3 is TGTGCCAGCAACCTCAGAAGGGCTAGCGGGGGGAGTGAGCAGTTCTTC. The whole variable domain, remainder taken from reference TRBV28 and TRBJ2-1, is DVKVTQSSRYLVKRTGEKVFLECVQDMDHENMFWYRQDPGLGLRLIYFSYDVKMKEKGDIPEGYSVSREKKERFSLILESASTNQTSMYLCASNLRRASGGSEQFFGPGTRLTVL.

V is TRBV4-1 and J is TRBJ1-1, with 9 bases lining up with TRBD1. Trimming at V came to 0 bases and at J to 1 base, leaving 3 bases not matched to a gene. Germline V CDR1 and CDR2: MGHRA, YSYEKL. This CDR3 contains 16 residues. The CDR3 loop is CASSQEGTGPNTEAFF. CDR3 in DNA: TGCGCCAGCAGCCAAGAAGGGACAGGGCCGAACACTGAAGCTTTCTTT.

This clone was found a few times. The chain employs TRBV30 and TRBJ1-5, with D hard to call. Germline values: CDR1 GTSNPN, CDR2 SVGIG (reference sequence). Trimming pared 0 bases from V and 2 bases from J, leaving 11 bases between. The CDR3 is 15 amino acids. The CDR3 region is CAWSVLSGGNQPQHF. Written as DNA, the CDR3 is TGTGCCTGGAGTGTACTTTCTGGAGGCAATCAGCCCCAGCATTTT.

The V gene is TRBV15, the J gene TRBJ2-7, with TRBD2 identical over 7 bases. This CDR3 has 14 amino acids. CDR1 and CDR2 from the germline V gene are LNHNV and YYDKDF (reference sequence). After removal of 3 bases from V and 6 bases from J, the junction contained 8 bases not matched to a gene. CDR3 sequence reads: CATSRGGEVGEQYF. The CDR3 region has the DNA TGTGCCACCAGCAGGGGGGGGGAAGTTGGCGAGCAGTACTTC.

In DNA, the CDR3 is TGTGCCACCAGCAGTCGGGGACAGGGGTTGGGGGAGCAGTACTTC. This encodes CATSSRGQGLGEQYF. The chain links TRBV15 to TRBJ2-7; TRBD1 matches at 10 bases. This CDR3 has 15 amino acids. Germline loops: CDR1 LNHNV, CDR2 YYDKDF (reference sequence). J lost 7 bases, V lost 3 bases, and 9 bases had no gene match.

This chain joins TRBV19 and TRBJ2-1; 8 bases line up with TRBD2. Germline V gives CDR1 LNHDA, CDR2 SQIVND (reference sequence). V lost 1 base, J lost 10 bases, and 15 bases stayed unmatched. The CDR3 loop spans 17 amino acids. This CDR3 reads CASSIVPGLGTPGEQFF. Here the CDR3 DNA reads TGTGCCAGTAGTATAGTACCGGGACTAGGGACCCCCGGGGAGCAGTTCTTC.

The genes are TRBV6-6 and TRBJ2-3; TRBD1 is a possible D gene (5 bases). This CDR3 is 16 amino acids long. V lost 4 bases to trimming and J lost 2 bases, with 16 bases between them. Germline CDR1 and CDR2: MNHNY and SVGAGI (reference sequence). The CDR3 DNA is TGTGCCAGCAGTTTTAACAGGATTACTAACACAGATACGCAGTATTTT. It is translated as CASSFNRITNTDTQYF.

The chain combines TRBV28 with TRBJ2-5; 8 bases are a match to TRBD2. The V gene's germline CDR1 is MDHEN and CDR2 SYDVKM. The trim removed 3 bases at V and 2 bases at J, leaving 5 bases unmatched. The CDR3 contains 15 residues. This CDR3 is CASSLPASGQETQYF. CDR3 coding DNA: TGTGCCAGCAGTTTGCCGGCTAGCGGGCAAGAGACCCAGTACTTC.

V gene TRBV6-6 combines with J gene TRBJ1-2; TRBD1 aligns across 12 bases. The CDR3 runs to 14 residues. Germline CDR1 is MNHNY and CDR2 is SVGAGI (reference sequence). V gave up 1 base and J gave up 7 bases; unmatched junction bases: 1. The CDR3 nucleotides are TGTGCCAGCAGTTACTTGGGACAGGGGGCTGGCTACACCTTC. It is translated as CASSYLGQGAGYTF.

V usage is TRBV5-4 and J usage is TRBJ1-6; D unclear. This CDR3 contains 17 residues. Trimming cost V 5 bases and J 7 bases, with 22 bases left between them. Germline values: CDR1 SGHNT, CDR2 YYREEE (reference sequence). CDR3 loop: CASSSQIDRAGNSPLHF. The CDR3, as DNA: TGTGCCAGCAGTTCTCAAATCGATAGGGCGGGAAATTCACCCCTCCACTTT.

This clone was detected a few times. The chain uses TRBV7-9 and TRBJ1-1, with TRBD1 matching over 11 bases. The V gene's germline CDR1 is SEHNR and CDR2 FQNEAQ (reference sequence). The CDR3 length is 15 residues. V was clipped by 5 bases and J by 7 bases; unmatched bases: 9. The CDR3: CASSESGTGGGEAFF. The CDR3 nucleotides read TGTGCCAGCAGCGAATCCGGGACAGGGGGAGGTGAAGCTTTCTTT.